These 22 T cell receptor beta chains came from one sample sequenced in a study of T cell repertoires in cytomegalovirus infection. TCRdb itself ran the reads through MiXCR, one entry per CDR3 protein. The table has 200,000 to 300,000 distinct CDR3 sequences, around 9% seen once; the top ten hold about 15%. What was sequenced was PBMCs. The receptors stem from a human donor in good health (CMV status not recorded). Some clones in this sample may be carry-over from other donors' samples.

This clonotype was observed many times. The chain joins TRBV7-9 to TRBJ2-2, with a weak D call TRBD1 (5 bases). Between the trimmed V and J ends, which lost 5 bases and 3 bases, there was a span of 22 bases. Germline V CDR1 and CDR2: SEHNR, FQNEAQ (reference sequence). The CDR3 sequence is 18 residues long. The CDR3 sequence is CASSPLRTPRLHTGELFF. The CDR3, as DNA: TGTGCCAGCAGCCCACTCAGGACACCCCGATTGCACACCGGGGAGCTGTTTTTT.

This clonotype has ten or more counts. Here the CDR3 reads CASSPQRGPSYNEQFF. The CDR3 DNA reads as TGTGCCAGCAGCCCCCAGCGGGGGCCTAGTTACAATGAGCAGTTCTTC. The chain combines TRBV7-6 with TRBJ2-1, with 8 nucleotides matching TRBD2. Trimming cost V 5 bases and J 4 bases; bases outside gene matches: 10. The CDR3 covers 16 residues. In germline, CDR1 is SGHVS, CDR2 FNYEAQ.

Turning to this clonotype: This clone may be a read error of a much larger clone one base away. The J gene is TRBJ2-5, the V gene TRBV7-2; D is possibly TRBD1 (5 bases). Germline assignment: CDR1 SGHTA and CDR2 FQGNSA. The CDR3 has 13 amino acids. The V and J ends lost 6 bases and 6 bases respectively, with 14 bases between them. The CDR3 reads CTSRGLRAQTQYF. CDR3 DNA: TGTACCAGCAGGGGGCTACGGGCCCAGACCCAGTACTTC.

This clonotype was observed a few times. The chain carries TRBV28 and TRBJ2-7, with 7 positions matching TRBD2. This CDR3 comprises 14 residues. J gave up 4 bases and V 7 bases, and 10 bases lay outside the gene matches. Germline CDR1 and CDR2: MDHEN and SYDVKM. The CDR3 loop is CASTYPSGGYEQYF. CDR3 in DNA: TGTGCCAGCACCTACCCTTCCGGGGGGTACGAGCAGTACTTC. Looking up the rest from reference TRBV28 and TRBJ2-7 gives the full variable domain: DVKVTQSSRYLVKRTGEKVFLECVQDMDHENMFWYRQDPGLGLRLIYFSYDVKMKEKGDIPEGYSVSREKKERFSLILESASTNQTSMYLCASTYPSGGYEQYFGPGTRLTVT.

The chain recombines TRBV12-3 or TRBV12-4 with TRBJ2-7; TRBD2 is a possible D gene (7 bases). Trimming stripped 8 bases from V and 4 bases from J, with 18 bases between. CDR3 length: 14 residues. CDR3 residues: CASQGGGGKYEQYF. CDR3 nucleotides: TGTGCCAGCCAGGGAGGGGGGGGAAAATACGAGCAGTACTTC.

There are many counts of this clonotype. The CDR3 bases are TGTGCCAGCAGCTTGAGGTGGTTGGCAGGGGCTTACTACGAGCAGTACTTC. Its translation is CASSLRWLAGAYYEQYF. V is TRBV5-6 and J is TRBJ2-7; weak D call: TRBD1 (6 bases). This CDR3 comprises 17 residues. V gave up 1 base and J gave up 3 bases, with 20 bases separating them. The germline CDR1 and CDR2 sequences are SGHDT and YYEEEE.

There are many counts of this clonotype. This chain uses TRBV7-2 with TRBJ2-6; 9 bases line up with TRBD1. The ends lost 5 bases at V and 2 bases at J; junction bases unmatched: 7. The germline CDR1 and CDR2 sequences are SGHTA and FQGNSA. The CDR3 has 17 amino acids. The CDR3, as DNA: TGTGCCAGCAGCCTCGGACAGGGGTCCCCTGGGGCCAACGTCCTGACTTTC. Protein: CASSLGQGSPGANVLTF.

This clonotype was counted only a few times. This CDR3 reads CASSLWRNTEAFF. The CDR3 DNA sequence: TGTGCCAGCAGTTTGTGGCGGAACACTGAAGCTTTCTTT. V gene TRBV28 combines with J gene TRBJ1-1; D is ambiguous. This CDR3 contains 13 residues. The germline V and J ends were trimmed by 3 bases and 1 base, with 6 bases remaining between them. CDR1 is MDHEN, CDR2 SYDVKM, per germline.

This clonotype was seen only a few times. The CDR3 reads CASRPAAGEQFF. The CDR3 bases are TGTGCCAGCAGGCCTGCGGCGGGTGAGCAGTTCTTC. The chain employs TRBV6-1 and TRBJ2-1, with D possibly matching TRBD2 (5 bases). The V gene's germline CDR1 is MNHNS and CDR2 SASEGT. Trimming cost V 6 bases and J 9 bases, with 12 bases left between them. This CDR3 spans 12 amino acids.

By sample fraction, this clonotype is medium-sized. CDR3: CASSLGSGGTEAFF. The DNA for the CDR3 is TGTGCCAGCAGCTTAGGGTCGGGGGGCACTGAAGCTTTCTTT. The chain employs TRBV7-2 and TRBJ1-1, with D maybe TRBD1 (5 bases). Germline V gives CDR1 SGHTA, CDR2 FQGNSA. Trimming cost V 1 base and J 4 bases, with 10 bases left between them. This CDR3 spans 14 amino acids. Using reference TRBV7-2 and TRBJ1-1 for the parts outside the CDR3, the full variable domain is GAGVSQSPSNKVTEKGKDVELRCDPISGHTALYWYRQSLGQGLEFLIYFQGNSAPDKSGLPSDRFSAERTGGSVSTLTIQRTQQEDSAVYLCASSLGSGGTEAFFGQGTRLTVV.

This clonotype was seen a few times. The chain links TRBV20-1 to TRBJ2-4; 10 bases map to TRBD1. V shed 3 bases, J shed 0 bases, and the junction held 2 bases outside the gene matches. Germline V gives CDR1 DFQATT, CDR2 SNEGSKA (reference sequence). The CDR3 length is 15 residues. CDR3 sequence (DNA): TGCAGTGCTAGCGACAGGGGGCGAGCCAAAAACATTCAGTACTTC. Encoded protein: CSASDRGRAKNIQYF.

This rearrangement joins TRBV7-2 to TRBJ2-7; D gene unclear. CDR1 and CDR2 from the germline V gene are SGHTA and FQGNSA. V was clipped by 5 bases and J by 2 bases, with 4 bases between them. This CDR3 contains 11 residues. The CDR3 loop is CASSDPYEQYF. CDR3 DNA: TGTGCCAGCAGCGACCCCTACGAGCAGTACTTC.

The V gene is TRBV28, the J gene TRBJ1-2, with 12 bases aligning to TRBD1. This CDR3 has 14 residues. J gave up 3 bases and V 8 bases, and 4 bases lay outside the gene matches. CDR1 and CDR2 from the germline V gene are MDHEN and SYDVKM. The CDR3 bases are TGTGCCAGCGGGGACAGGGGGCTATACTATGGCTACACCTTC. Translating gives CASGDRGLYYGYTF.

This clonotype came up a few times. The chain couples TRBV11-2 to TRBJ1-1; 8 bases match TRBD1. Germline loops: CDR1 SGHAT, CDR2 FQNNGV. With V trimmed by 5 bases and J by 5 bases, 10 bases remained unmatched. The CDR3 is 15 residues long. CDR3 sequence: CASSPWTGTATEAFF. The CDR3 nucleotides read TGTGCCAGCAGCCCTTGGACAGGGACGGCGACTGAAGCTTTCTTT.

The table lists this clonotype with many counts. The rearrangement links TRBV19 to TRBJ2-5; possibly TRBD1 for D (6 bases). This CDR3 region has 13 residues. V lost 4 bases to trimming and J lost 5 bases, with 11 bases between them. Germline V gene sequence: CDR1 LNHDA, CDR2 SQIVND (reference sequence). This CDR3 is CASSTQGGETQYF. CDR3 sequence (DNA): TGTGCCAGTAGTACACAGGGCGGGGAGACCCAGTACTTC.

The sample holds many counts of this clonotype. The chain is built from TRBV6-2 or TRBV6-3 and TRBJ1-2; 7 nucleotides line up with TRBD1. This CDR3 is built from 13 residues. Per germline, CDR1 MNHEY and CDR2 SVGEGT. V gave up 8 bases and J gave up 2 bases; unmatched junction bases: 5. Written as DNA, the CDR3 is TGTGCCAGCGCGACAGGGATCAACTATGGCTACACCTTC. It translates to CASATGINYGYTF.

This clonotype was counted at least ten times. The gene calls are TRBV7-8 and TRBJ2-7; 8 bases are a match to TRBD2. The V segment lost 5 bases and the J segment 5 bases; nucleotides outside the gene matches: 8. This CDR3 comprises 14 residues. Per the germline V gene, CDR1 is SGHVS and CDR2 is FQNEAQ. The CDR3 nucleotides read TGTGCCAGCAGCCTGCCGAGAGCGGGGGACGAGCAGTACTTC. Translating it yields CASSLPRAGDEQYF.

In its sample, this clonotype was seen many times. The chain has TRBV7-2 and TRBJ2-5; TRBD2 matches 8 bases. After removal of 6 bases from V and 3 bases from J, the junction contained 12 bases not matched to a gene. The CDR3 extends over 16 amino acids. The germline V gene has CDR1 SGHTA and CDR2 FQGNSA. The CDR3 is CASRDGLAPKEETQYF. In DNA, the CDR3 is TGTGCCAGCAGGGATGGACTAGCTCCTAAGGAAGAGACCCAGTACTTC.

A word on this clonotype: It may be a read error: a sequence one base away is much more abundant. Because it lacks the conserved phenylalanine or tryptophan at the end, this CDR3 is likely a read error. The chain carries TRBV7-9 and TRBJ2-1; 8 bases map to TRBD1. The CDR3 loop spans 16 amino acids. The germline V gene encodes CDR1 SEHNR and CDR2 FQNEAQ (reference sequence). V dropped 1 base and J dropped 8; count of bases not matched to a gene: 10. CDR3 coding DNA: TGTGCCAGCAGCTTAGTAGGGCAGGGGGCAATCGATGAGCAGTTCATC. This sequence encodes CASSLVGQGAIDEQFI.

The chain carries TRBV7-6 and TRBJ2-2; D gene unclear. The CDR3 length is 12 residues. The V gene's germline CDR1 is SGHVS and CDR2 FNYEAQ. V was shortened by 5 bases and J by 6 bases, with 7 bases between the two germline ends. CDR3 loop: CASSPSAGELFF. CDR3 nucleotide sequence: TGTGCCAGCAGCCCCTCGGCCGGGGAGCTGTTTTTT.

This sequence joins TRBV28 and TRBJ1-1; 9 bases are shared with TRBD1. Trimming removed 5 bases from V and 3 bases from J; junction bases left unmatched: 7. Germline CDR1 is MDHEN and CDR2 is SYDVKM. This CDR3 has 15 amino acids. CDR3 coding DNA: TGTGCCAGCAGTGCAACCGGGACAGGGCACACTGAAGCTTTCTTT. Translation gives CASSATGTGHTEAFF. The full variable domain, rest sourced from reference TRBV28 and TRBJ1-1, is DVKVTQSSRYLVKRTGEKVFLECVQDMDHENMFWYRQDPGLGLRLIYFSYDVKMKEKGDIPEGYSVSREKKERFSLILESASTNQTSMYLCASSATGTGHTEAFFGQGTRLTVV.

This clonotype was recorded a few times. V and J are TRBV2 and TRBJ2-7; 7 bases align to TRBD1. CDR1 is SNHLY, CDR2 FYNNEI, per germline. The CDR3 runs 15 residues. J gave up 1 base and V 2 bases, and 5 bases lay outside the gene matches. CDR3 region: CASSEQGTASYEQYF. In DNA, the CDR3 is TGTGCCAGCAGTGAACAGGGGACAGCTTCCTACGAGCAGTACTTC.